Listed below are T cell receptor beta chains from one sample, sequenced in a study of response to subunit inactivated influenza vaccine. TCRdb re-analysed the RT-PCR reads in MiXCR, keeping a single row per CDR3 protein. The repertoire holds under 950,000 distinct CDR3 sequences, around 20% seen once, with 10% to 13% in the top ten. Here the sequenced sample was PBMCs from blood, taken around 5 days after vaccination. These receptors all stem from a man aged 45 to 65 who received an inactivated influenza vaccine. Each CDR3 is given with its conserved first and last residue. A D gene is named only where the DNA matches it firmly. Not all rows give a size; the values are once, few, many and, for expanded clones, a class.

J gene: TRBJ2-2
clone size: -
D gene: -
V gene: TRBV20-1
CDR3 protein: CSAGGTGELFF
CDR3 DNA: TGCAGTGCAGGGGGTACCGGGGAGCTGTTTTTT

J gene: TRBJ2-3
clone size: -
D gene: TRBD1
V gene: TRBV5-5
CDR3 protein: CASSLAGTGGIRTDTQYF
CDR3 DNA: TGTGCCAGCAGCTTGGCGGGGACAGGAGGGATCCGCACAGATACGCAGTATTTT

J gene: TRBJ1-2
clone size: few
D gene: -
V gene: TRBV12-3/TRBV12-4
CDR3 protein: CASSPRQHYGYTF
CDR3 DNA: TGTGCCAGCAGTCCACGACAGCACTATGGCTACACCTTC

J gene: TRBJ2-1
clone size: -
D gene: -
V gene: TRBV5-1
CDR3 protein: CASSPMEGSYNEQFF
CDR3 DNA: TGCGCCAGCAGCCCCATGGAGGGGTCTTACAATGAGCAGTTCTTC

J gene: TRBJ2-4
clone size: -
D gene: TRBD1
V gene: TRBV11-1
CDR3 protein: CASSQYIPGQGIQYF
CDR3 DNA: TGTGCCAGCAGCCAGTATATACCAGGACAGGGCATTCAGTACTTC

J gene: TRBJ2-2
clone size: few
D gene: TRBD1
V gene: TRBV24-1
CDR3 protein: CATSDSGQLNTGELFF
CDR3 DNA: TGTGCCACCAGTGACTCGGGACAGTTAAACACCGGGGAGCTGTTTTTT

J gene: TRBJ2-1
clone size: few
D gene: TRBD2
V gene: TRBV24-1
CDR3 protein: CATSDYSGRSYNEQFF
CDR3 DNA: TGTGCCACCAGTGATTATAGCGGGAGGAGCTACAATGAGCAGTTCTTC

J gene: TRBJ2-3
clone size: -
D gene: -
V gene: TRBV12-3/TRBV12-4
CDR3 protein: CASSLLIVQGRQTDTQYF
CDR3 DNA: TGTGCCAGCAGTTTACTAATTGTGCAGGGTCGGCAGACAGATACGCAGTATTTT

J gene: TRBJ1-6
clone size: -
D gene: TRBD1
V gene: TRBV5-1
CDR3 protein: CSSSSRDRDSPLHF
CDR3 DNA: TGCTCCAGCAGCTCCCGGGACAGAGATTCACCCCTCCACTTT

J gene: TRBJ1-2
clone size: few
D gene: -
V gene: TRBV12-3/TRBV12-4
CDR3 protein: CASSSLTQLGYTF
CDR3 DNA: TGTGCCAGCAGTTCCCTAACCCAACTTGGCTACACCTTC

J gene: TRBJ2-5
clone size: -
D gene: -
V gene: TRBV5-1
CDR3 protein: CASSLDGALAVETQYF
CDR3 DNA: TGCGCCAGCAGCTTGGACGGAGCCCTGGCAGTGGAGACCCAGTACTTC

J gene: TRBJ2-7
clone size: many
D gene: -
V gene: TRBV28
CDR3 protein: CASRSDPTRSYEQYF
CDR3 DNA: TGTGCCAGCAGATCCGACCCCACTCGATCCTACGAGCAGTACTTC

J gene: TRBJ2-2
clone size: few
D gene: -
V gene: TRBV10-1
CDR3 protein: CASSVSAGGELFF
CDR3 DNA: TGCGCCAGCAGTGTATCCGCGGGCGGGGAGCTGTTTTTT

J gene: TRBJ2-3
clone size: many
D gene: -
V gene: TRBV6-5
CDR3 protein: CASRASTDTQYF
CDR3 DNA: TGTGCCAGCAGGGCGAGCACAGATACGCAGTATTTT

J gene: TRBJ1-1
clone size: -
D gene: -
V gene: TRBV10-3
CDR3 protein: CAISESGGRTEAFF
CDR3 DNA: TGTGCCATCAGTGAGTCCGGGGGTAGAACTGAAGCTTTCTTT

J gene: TRBJ2-7
clone size: -
D gene: TRBD1
V gene: TRBV12-3/TRBV12-4
CDR3 protein: CAISSGDRSFYEQYF
CDR3 DNA: TGTGCCATCTCAAGTGGGGACAGATCTTTCTACGAGCAGTACTTC

J gene: TRBJ1-1
clone size: -
D gene: TRBD1
V gene: TRBV5-1
CDR3 protein: CASSLGGRGLENTEAFF
CDR3 DNA: TGCGCCAGCAGCTTGGGTGGCAGGGGGCTGGAGAACACTGAAGCTTTCTTT

J gene: TRBJ2-3
clone size: -
D gene: -
V gene: TRBV6-1
CDR3 protein: CASRRGNLPIPDTQFF
CDR3 DNA: TGTGCCAGCAGGCGCGGGAACCTTCCCATCCCAGATACGCAGTTTTTT

J gene: TRBJ2-1
clone size: -
D gene: -
V gene: TRBV7-8
CDR3 protein: CASSLMTGNYNEQFF
CDR3 DNA: TGTGCCAGCAGCTTAATGACAGGTAACTACAATGAGCAGTTCTTC